This TCR beta chain stems from a study of CD8 T cells in ankylosing spondylitis. Study results and limitations: There were earlier reports of some motif variants in reactive arthritis synovial fluid and blood. Within matched ankylosing spondylitis synovial fluid, disease-linked clones were reportedly significantly enriched.

Each CDR3 protein gets one entry after TCRdb re-called the 5' RACE reads with MiXCR. The sample records approximately 100,000 distinct CDR3 sequences, about 8.6% being singletons. J was trimmed by 3 bases and V by 0 bases; bases with no gene match: 7. Germline assignment: CDR1 SGDLS and CDR2 YYNGEE. The CDR3 spans 17 residues. On this clonotype itself: Its antigen is unidentified.

Material for sequencing was blood, either unsorted or a sorted T cell fraction (not recorded which). V is TRBV9 and J is TRBJ2-3, with 10 bases matching TRBD2. This sequence was found in a male donor with ankylosing spondylitis or in good health (not recorded which). CDR3 coding DNA: TGTGCCAGCAGCGTAGCGGGGCTAGCGGGAGTGACAGATACGCAGTATTTT. It is translated as CASSVAGLAGVTDTQYF. Supplemented by reference TRBV9 and TRBJ2-3, the full variable domain reads DSGVTQTPKHLITATGQRVTLRCSPRSGDLSVYWYQQSLDQGLQFLIQYYNGEERAKGNILERFSAQQFPDLHSELNLSSLELGDSALYFCASSVAGLAGVTDTQYFGPGTRLTVL.